This T cell receptor beta chain stems from a study of blood T cell repertoires in COVID-19 (dated by TCRdb to the early 2020s). Looking at the study overall: Samples covering the acute and convalescent phases of COVID-19 were provided by collaborators in the United States, Italy and Spain. The prospective study material was composed of cDNA or gDNA derived from T cells, B-cell-depleted T cells, or PBMCs. Subjects who had been exposed to COVID-19, were actively infected with it, or had recovered from it provided the deeply sampled blood TCRbeta repertoires that made up the dataset. The repertoires were released in a freely available public database intended as a resource for research on the immune response to SARS-CoV-2. The samples were drawn from two sources: the first 160 participants of the ongoing ImmuneRACE study, and approximately 1,300 subjects contributed by 6 global collaborators. Nearly every sample came with metadata listing a de-identified subject ID, COVID-19 status, age in years and sex. Where available, HLA class I and class II types were taken from metadata supplied by the sample provider and were not determined by assay-based typing.

A note on this clone: Which antigen it targets is not known. No much larger clonotype is one base removed from it; base qualities were not supplied.

Per the germline V gene, SNHLY is the CDR1 and FYNNEI is the CDR2. Reading from cysteine to phenylalanine, the CDR3 counts 15 amino acids. Only the CDR3 portion is preserved as DNA: 45 bases, with reading frame beginning at the first base. V is clipped by 8 bases and J by 0 bases, and the sequence between their germline boundaries is 14 bases long. What the authors observed across the whole study: How much clinical and demographic metadata was included differed by source and by participant, and the metadata was provided uncurated.

One collaborating source in Seattle enrolled patients while the patients were actively infected and followed the patients over time throughout the course of disease. Whole blood was collected in K2EDTA tubes by collaborating institutions according to the institutions' own protocols. For TCRbeta analysis, collaborators shipped samples in one of three forms: frozen whole blood, isolated PBMCs, or DNA extracted from either of those sample types. TCRbeta CDR3 regions were amplified from genomic DNA by means of the immunoSEQ Assay, a bias-controlled multiplex PCR. Under the source paper's analysis protocol: The number of nucleated cells in each sample was estimated by amplification of reference gene primers within the assay. Sequence reads were collapsed and filtered to measure the absolute abundance of every unique TCRbeta CDR3 rearrangement. For each sample, productive Simpson clonality was calculated as the square root of Simpson's diversity index across productive rearrangements. In its TCRdb copy, this immuneACCESS table keeps in-frame sequences only and misses some clones. Where compared with another copy, unresolved V genes explain less than half of these, and the others have no known cause. The DNA gave D and trimming, while V, J and clone size come from that table. This sample has roughly 320,000 clones in its table, and over 80% of those were observed once. The ten largest account for 6.3% of the sample.

The sequenced sample was peripheral blood. The sequence is built from TRBV2 and TRBJ1-3, and perhaps TRBD1 as D gene, on 5 matching bases. The source is a woman aged 45-65 years with COVID-19, enrolled during active disease. The sequenced DNA is TGTGCCAGCGTTCTACAGGCCTCCTCTGGAAACACCATATATTTT. Translated, this is CASVLQASSGNTIYF.